Below, 2 T cell receptor beta chains from the same sample are listed, as sequenced in a study of CD8 T cells in ankylosing spondylitis. TCRdb reprocessed the 5' RACE reads with MiXCR, giving one entry per CDR3 protein. The sample includes roughly 130,000 distinct CDR3 sequences, approximately 13% of them seen just once. Sequenced sample: blood, either unsorted or a sorted T cell fraction (not recorded which). The receptors were gathered from a female donor with ankylosing spondylitis or in good health (not recorded which).

This clonotype was counted only a few times. The chain couples TRBV9 to TRBJ1-3, with D unresolved. This CDR3 is 13 amino acids long. Looked up from germline, CDR1 is SGDLS and CDR2 is YYNGEE. The V and J ends lost 2 bases and 0 bases respectively, with 3 bases between them. CDR3 in amino acids: CASSVGSGNTIYF. The CDR3 coding sequence is TGTGCCAGCAGCGTGGGCTCTGGAAACACCATATATTTT.

This clonotype was detected ten times or more. The chain recombines TRBV12-3 or TRBV12-4 with TRBJ2-1; 8 bases line up with TRBD1. The CDR3 runs to 14 residues. The junction had 7 bases not matched to a gene; V was cut back by 6 bases and J by 6 bases. DNA for the CDR3: TGTGCCAGCAGAACCCGGACAGGGACCAATGAGCAGTTCTTC. This gives the protein CASRTRTGTNEQFF.